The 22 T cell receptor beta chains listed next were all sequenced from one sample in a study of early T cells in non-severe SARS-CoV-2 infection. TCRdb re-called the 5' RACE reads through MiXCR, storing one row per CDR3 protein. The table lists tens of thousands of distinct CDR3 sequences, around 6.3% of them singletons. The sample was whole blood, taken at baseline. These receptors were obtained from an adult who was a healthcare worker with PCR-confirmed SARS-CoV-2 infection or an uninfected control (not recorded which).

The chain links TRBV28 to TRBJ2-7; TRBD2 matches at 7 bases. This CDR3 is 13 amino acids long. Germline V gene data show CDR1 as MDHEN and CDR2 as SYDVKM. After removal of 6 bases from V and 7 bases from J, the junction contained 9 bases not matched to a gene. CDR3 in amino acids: CASRLDRAGEQYF. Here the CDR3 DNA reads TGTGCCAGCAGATTGGACCGAGCGGGGGAGCAGTACTTC.

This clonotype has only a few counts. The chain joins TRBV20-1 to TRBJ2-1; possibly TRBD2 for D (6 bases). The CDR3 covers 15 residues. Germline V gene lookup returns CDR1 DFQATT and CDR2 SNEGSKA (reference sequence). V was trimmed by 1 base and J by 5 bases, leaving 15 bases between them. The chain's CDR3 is CSARAGGELNNEQFF. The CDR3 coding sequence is TGCAGTGCTAGAGCCGGCGGGGAATTGAACAATGAGCAGTTCTTC.

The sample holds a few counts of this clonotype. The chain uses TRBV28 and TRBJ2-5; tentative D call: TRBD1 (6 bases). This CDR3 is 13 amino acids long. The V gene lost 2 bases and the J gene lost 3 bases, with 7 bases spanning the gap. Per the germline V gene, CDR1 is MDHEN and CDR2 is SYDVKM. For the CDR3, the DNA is TGTGCCAGCAGTTTACCAGGGGAAGAGACCCAGTACTTC. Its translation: CASSLPGEETQYF.

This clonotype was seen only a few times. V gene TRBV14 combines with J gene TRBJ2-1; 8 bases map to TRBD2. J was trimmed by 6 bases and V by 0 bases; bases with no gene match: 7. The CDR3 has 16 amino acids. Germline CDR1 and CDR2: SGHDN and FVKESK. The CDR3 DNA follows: TGTGCCAGCAGCCAAGATCGAGGACTAGCTTTCAATGAGCAGTTCTTC. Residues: CASSQDRGLAFNEQFF.

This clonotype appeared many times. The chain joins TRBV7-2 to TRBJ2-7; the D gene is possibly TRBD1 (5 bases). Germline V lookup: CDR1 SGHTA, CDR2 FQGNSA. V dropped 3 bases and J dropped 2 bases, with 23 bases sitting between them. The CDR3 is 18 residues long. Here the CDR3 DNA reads TGTGCCAGCAGCTTTTTCCCCCCCCCAGACAGTCAAGCCTACGAGCAGTACTTC. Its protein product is CASSFFPPPDSQAYEQYF.

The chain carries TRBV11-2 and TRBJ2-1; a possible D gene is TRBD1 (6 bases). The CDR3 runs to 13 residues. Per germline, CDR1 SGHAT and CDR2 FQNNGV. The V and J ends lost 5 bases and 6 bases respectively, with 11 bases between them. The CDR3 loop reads CASSRDRSNEQFF. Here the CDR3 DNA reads TGTGCCAGCAGCCGCGACAGGAGCAATGAGCAGTTCTTC.

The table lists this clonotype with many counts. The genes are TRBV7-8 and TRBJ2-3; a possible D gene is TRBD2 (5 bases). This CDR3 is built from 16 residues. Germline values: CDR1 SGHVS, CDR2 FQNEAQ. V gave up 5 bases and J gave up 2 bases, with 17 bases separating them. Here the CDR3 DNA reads TGTGCCAGCAGCACGGCGGACTTAGCCCTCACAGATACGCAGTATTTT. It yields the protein CASSTADLALTDTQYF.

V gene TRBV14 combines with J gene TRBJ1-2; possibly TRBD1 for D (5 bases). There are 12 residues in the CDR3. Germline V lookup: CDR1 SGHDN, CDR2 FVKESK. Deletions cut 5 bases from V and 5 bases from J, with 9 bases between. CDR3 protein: CASSVGVYGYTF. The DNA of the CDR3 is TGTGCCAGCAGCGTGGGGGTTTATGGCTACACCTTC.

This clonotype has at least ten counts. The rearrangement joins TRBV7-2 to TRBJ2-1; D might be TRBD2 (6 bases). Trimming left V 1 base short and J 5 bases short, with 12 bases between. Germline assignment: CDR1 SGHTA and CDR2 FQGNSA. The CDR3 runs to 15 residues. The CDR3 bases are TGTGCCAGCAGCTTAGAGGCGGGGCCTAACAATGAGCAGTTCTTC. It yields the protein CASSLEAGPNNEQFF.

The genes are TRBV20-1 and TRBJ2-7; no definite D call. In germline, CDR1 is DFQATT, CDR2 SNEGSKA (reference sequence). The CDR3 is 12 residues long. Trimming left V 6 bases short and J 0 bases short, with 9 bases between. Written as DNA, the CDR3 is TGCAGTGCGCCCAGTGACTCCTACGAGCAGTACTTC. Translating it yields CSAPSDSYEQYF.

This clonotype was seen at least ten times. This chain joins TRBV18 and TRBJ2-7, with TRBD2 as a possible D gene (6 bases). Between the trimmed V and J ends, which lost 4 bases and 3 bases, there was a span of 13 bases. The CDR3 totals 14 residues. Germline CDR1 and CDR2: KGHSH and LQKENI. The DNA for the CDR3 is TGTGCCAGCTCACGGGCTATGCGGGACTACGAGCAGTACTTC. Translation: CASSRAMRDYEQYF.

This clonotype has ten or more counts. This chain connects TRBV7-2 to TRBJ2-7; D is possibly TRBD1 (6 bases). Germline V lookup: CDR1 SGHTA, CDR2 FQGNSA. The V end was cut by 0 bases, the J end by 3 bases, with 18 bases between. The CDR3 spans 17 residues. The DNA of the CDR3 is TGTGCCAGCAGCTTAGCGCTAATGCAGGGGCAGGTCTACGAGCAGTACTTC. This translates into CASSLALMQGQVYEQYF. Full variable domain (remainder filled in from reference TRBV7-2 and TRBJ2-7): GAGVSQSPSNKVTEKGKDVELRCDPISGHTALYWYRQSLGQGLEFLIYFQGNSAPDKSGLPSDRFSAERTGGSVSTLTIQRTQQEDSAVYLCASSLALMQGQVYEQYFGPGTRLTVT.

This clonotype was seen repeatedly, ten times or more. The CDR3 sequence is CASSPGDRKLFF. The CDR3 bases are TGTGCCAGCAGCCCAGGGGACCGAAAACTGTTTTTT. This chain links TRBV11-2 with TRBJ1-4; D is possibly TRBD1 (6 bases). Trimming pared 5 bases from V and 10 bases from J, leaving 11 bases between. Germline CDR1 is SGHAT and CDR2 is FQNNGV. This CDR3 spans 12 amino acids.

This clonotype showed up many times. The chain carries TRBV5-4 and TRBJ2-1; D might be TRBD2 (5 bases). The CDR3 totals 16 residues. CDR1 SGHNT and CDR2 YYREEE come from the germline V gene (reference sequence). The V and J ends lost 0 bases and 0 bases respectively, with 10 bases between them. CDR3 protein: CASSLGQRSSYNEQFF. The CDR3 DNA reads TGTGCCAGCAGCTTGGGGCAGCGGAGCTCCTACAATGAGCAGTTCTTC.

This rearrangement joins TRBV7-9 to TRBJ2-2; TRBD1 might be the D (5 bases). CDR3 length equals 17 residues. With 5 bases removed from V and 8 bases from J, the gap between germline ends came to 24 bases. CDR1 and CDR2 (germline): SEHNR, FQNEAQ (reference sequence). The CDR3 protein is CASSPLGAIAGTGELFF. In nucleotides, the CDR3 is TGTGCCAGCAGCCCTCTAGGGGCCATCGCAGGCACTGGGGAGCTGTTTTTT.

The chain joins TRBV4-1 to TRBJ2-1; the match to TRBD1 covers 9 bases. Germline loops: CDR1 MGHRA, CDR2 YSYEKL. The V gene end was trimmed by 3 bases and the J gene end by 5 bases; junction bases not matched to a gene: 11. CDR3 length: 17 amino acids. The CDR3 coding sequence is TGCGCCAGCAGCCAGAGCCCACAGGGGGCGCAGGACAATGAGCAGTTCTTC. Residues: CASSQSPQGAQDNEQFF.

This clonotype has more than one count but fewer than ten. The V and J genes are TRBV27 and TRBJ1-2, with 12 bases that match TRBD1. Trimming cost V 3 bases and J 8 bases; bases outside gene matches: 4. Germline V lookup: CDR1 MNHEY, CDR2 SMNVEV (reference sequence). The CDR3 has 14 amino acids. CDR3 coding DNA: TGTGCCAGCAGTTTGGGACAGGGGGCTGGAGGCTACACCTTC. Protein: CASSLGQGAGGYTF.

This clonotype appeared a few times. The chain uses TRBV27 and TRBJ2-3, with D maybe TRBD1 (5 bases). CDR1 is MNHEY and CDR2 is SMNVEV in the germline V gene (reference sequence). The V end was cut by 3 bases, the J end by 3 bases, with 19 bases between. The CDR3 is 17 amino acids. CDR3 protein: CASSFAMGLGMTDTQYF. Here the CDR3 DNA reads TGTGCCAGCAGTTTCGCTATGGGGCTGGGAATGACAGATACGCAGTATTTT.

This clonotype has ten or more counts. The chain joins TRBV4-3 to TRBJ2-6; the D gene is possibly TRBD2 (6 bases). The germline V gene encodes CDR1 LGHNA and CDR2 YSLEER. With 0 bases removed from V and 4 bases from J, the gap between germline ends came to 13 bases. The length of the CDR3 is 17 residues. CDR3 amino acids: CASSQDPGLTGANVLTF. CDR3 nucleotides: TGCGCCAGCAGCCAAGATCCCGGACTAACGGGGGCCAACGTCCTGACTTTC.

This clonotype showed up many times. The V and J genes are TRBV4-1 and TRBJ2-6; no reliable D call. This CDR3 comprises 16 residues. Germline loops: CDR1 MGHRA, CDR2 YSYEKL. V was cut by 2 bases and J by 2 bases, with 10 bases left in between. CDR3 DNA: TGCGCCAGCAGCCAAACCCAGACCACTGGGGCCAACGTCCTGACTTTC. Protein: CASSQTQTTGANVLTF.

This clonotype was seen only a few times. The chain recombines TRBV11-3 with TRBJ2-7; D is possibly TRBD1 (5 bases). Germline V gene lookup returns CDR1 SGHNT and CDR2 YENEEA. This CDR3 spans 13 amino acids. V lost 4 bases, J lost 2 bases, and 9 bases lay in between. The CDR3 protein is CASSSQGTYEQYF. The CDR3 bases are TGTGCCAGCAGCTCTCAGGGAACCTACGAGCAGTACTTC.

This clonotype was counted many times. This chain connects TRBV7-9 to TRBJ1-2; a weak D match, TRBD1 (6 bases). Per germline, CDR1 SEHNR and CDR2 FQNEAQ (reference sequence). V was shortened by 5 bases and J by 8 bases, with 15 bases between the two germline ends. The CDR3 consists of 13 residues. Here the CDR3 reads CASSKDRLGGYTF. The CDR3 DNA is TGTGCCAGCAGCAAGGACAGACTTGGAGGCTACACCTTC. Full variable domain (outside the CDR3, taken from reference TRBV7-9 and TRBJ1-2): DTGVSQNPRHKITKRGQNVTFRCDPISEHNRLYWYRQTLGQGPEFLTYFQNEAQLEKSRLLSDRFSAERPKGSFSTLEIQRTEQGDSAMYLCASSKDRLGGYTFGSGTRLTVV.